The T cell receptor (beta chain) under discussion was sequenced for a study of blood T cell repertoires in COVID-19. Study information: Sample material is recorded as cDNA or gDNA derived from T cells, B-cell-depleted T cells, or PBMCs.

Sequenced by immunoSEQ multiplex PCR; TCRdb stores in-frame clones only, minus some. The table shows about 95,000 clones, with 80% to 90% occurring only once. Material for sequencing was peripheral blood. This receptor was taken from a man older than 75 with COVID-19, enrolled during active disease.

The CDR3 spells CASSSTGESLYGYTF. In nucleotides, the CDR3 is TGTGCCAGTAGTAGCACAGGGGAGAGTCTCTATGGCTACACCTTC. The V and J genes are TRBV19 and TRBJ1-2; 7 positions agree with TRBD1. The CDR3 length is 15 residues. The germline gives CDR1 LNHDA, CDR2 SQIVND (reference sequence). The V and J ends lost 4 bases and 4 bases, in that order; junction bases with no gene match: 9.